Presented here are 30 T cell receptor beta chains from one specimen sequenced in a study of cytomegalovirus exposure and HLA in healthy donors (dated by TCRdb to 2016 to 2017). Library prep was done by the immunoSEQ multiplex PCR assay. TCRdb limited this immuneACCESS table to in-frame rearrangements with V and J called. A share of clones is missing; checked studies link under half to unresolved V genes, and the rest is unexplained. Recorded for this sample are roughly 170,000 clones; roughly 84% of them occurred a single time. 2.8% of the sample is in the top ten clones. Material for sequencing was PBMCs. All receptors derive from a woman aged 18-30 years in good health and CMV-seropositive.

The chain carries TRBV7-7 and TRBJ2-2; TRBD1 matches 8 bases. This CDR3 region has 15 residues. The V gene's germline CDR1 is SSHAT and CDR2 FNYEAQ (reference sequence). V shed 1 base, J shed 8 bases, and the junction held 6 bases outside the gene matches. The CDR3 loop is CASSLGTGSLGELFF. DNA of the CDR3: TGTGCCAGCAGCTTAGGGACAGGGTCTCTAGGGGAGCTGTTTTTT. Variable domain in full (rest from reference TRBV7-7 and TRBJ2-2): GAGVSQSPRYKVTKRGQDVTLRCDPISSHATLYWYQQALGQGPEFLTYFNYEAQPDKSGLPSDRFSAERPEGSISTLTIQRTEQRDSAMYRCASSLGTGSLGELFFGEGSRLTVL.

The chain couples TRBV7-3 to TRBJ2-3, with TRBD2 identical over 8 bases. V gave up 5 bases and J gave up 5 bases; unmatched junction bases: 6. The CDR3 loop spans 14 amino acids. Per germline, CDR1 SGHTA and CDR2 FQGTGA. The CDR3 sequence: CASSLGAGGDTQYF. Here the CDR3 DNA reads TGTGCCAGCAGCCTTGGGGCGGGGGGAGATACGCAGTATTTT.

This clone was recorded only once. The genes are TRBV6-1 and TRBJ2-5; TRBD1 aligns across 8 bases. CDR1 is MNHNS, CDR2 SASEGT, per germline. After removal of 4 bases from V and 2 bases from J, the junction contained 3 bases not matched to a gene. The CDR3 totals 14 residues. The CDR3 nucleotides are TGTGCCAGCAGTGCCAGGGGGCTACAAGAGACCCAGTACTTC. Protein product: CASSARGLQETQYF.

This chain links TRBV9 with TRBJ2-7; D unclear. CDR1 is SGDLS, CDR2 YYNGEE, per germline. The CDR3 consists of 14 residues. Deletions cut 0 bases from V and 3 bases from J, with 10 bases between. CDR3 nucleotide sequence: TGTGCCAGCAGCGTAGACGGTCTGAACTACGAGCAGTACTTC. Protein sequence: CASSVDGLNYEQYF. The full variable domain, in which reference TRBV9 and TRBJ2-7 provide the parts outside the CDR3, is DSGVTQTPKHLITATGQRVTLRCSPRSGDLSVYWYQQSLDQGLQFLIQYYNGEERAKGNILERFSAQQFPDLHSELNLSSLELGDSALYFCASSVDGLNYEQYFGPGTRLTVT.

CDR3: CASSPPGGEGADTQYF. The CDR3 DNA follows: TGCGCCAGCAGCCCCCCTGGGGGAGAGGGGGCAGATACGCAGTATTTT. V gene TRBV4-1 combines with J gene TRBJ2-3; maybe TRBD1 (6 bases). V lost 4 bases and J lost 4, with 18 bases in between. CDR1 and CDR2 (germline): MGHRA, YSYEKL. The CDR3 covers 16 residues.

V is TRBV5-6 and J is TRBJ2-7; 9 bases fit TRBD1. V shed 4 bases and J 2 bases; nucleotides not matched to a gene: 7. The CDR3 totals 15 residues. Looked up from germline, CDR1 is SGHDT and CDR2 is YYEEEE. CDR3 sequence (DNA): TGTGCCAGCAGCCAGATAGGGACAGGGACCTACGAGCAGTACTTC. It codes for CASSQIGTGTYEQYF.

The chain recombines TRBV14 with TRBJ1-6, with 8 bases lining up with TRBD1. V was clipped by 0 bases and J by 8 bases; unmatched bases: 3. Germline assignment: CDR1 SGHDN and CDR2 FVKESK. The CDR3 spans 15 residues. CDR3 in DNA: TGTGCCAGCAGCCAAGATCGGACAGGGCATTCACCCCTCCACTTT. Its translation is CASSQDRTGHSPLHF.

The chain links TRBV11-3 to TRBJ2-7; 11 bases map to TRBD1. Germline-derived CDR1 and CDR2 are SGHNT and YENEEA. The V segment lost 5 bases and the J segment 7 bases; nucleotides outside the gene matches: 22. CDR3 size: 19 residues. DNA of the CDR3: TGTGCCAGCAGCATAAAGGGACAGGGGGTTTTCACACTTCTTGGGGAGCAGTACTTC. Its protein is CASSIKGQGVFTLLGEQYF.

The chain has TRBV5-8 and TRBJ1-6, with D possibly TRBD1 on 5 matching bases. V gave up 0 bases and J gave up 9 bases, with 13 bases separating them. Germline V lookup: CDR1 SGHTS, CDR2 YDEGEE. The CDR3 runs 15 residues. CDR3: CASSLVGGYISPLHF. The CDR3 nucleotides read TGTGCCAGCAGCTTGGTTGGGGGGTACATTTCACCCCTCCACTTT.

The chain combines TRBV2 with TRBJ2-7, with a possible D match to TRBD2 (6 bases). The CDR3 totals 13 residues. Germline-derived CDR1 and CDR2 are SNHLY and FYNNEI. The ends were cut back, 9 bases at V and 4 bases at J, with 16 bases in the middle. The CDR3 DNA reads as TGTGCCAGTACTGGCGGGGCCGCATACGAGCAGTACTTC. It yields the protein CASTGGAAYEQYF.

This clone was counted ten times or more. The chain is built from TRBV4-2 and TRBJ1-6; 9 bases map to TRBD1. The CDR3 consists of 15 residues. Trimming cost V 0 bases and J 9 bases; bases outside gene matches: 3. Germline CDR1 reads LGHNA; CDR2 reads YNFKEQ. The CDR3 bases are TGTGCCAGCAGCCAAGAAACAGGGGGCTCTTCACCCCTCCACTTT. As protein: CASSQETGGSSPLHF.

This chain links TRBV18 with TRBJ2-3; no definite D call. CDR3 length: 12 residues. In germline, CDR1 is KGHSH, CDR2 LQKENI. The ends were cut back, 2 bases at V and 4 bases at J, with 4 bases in the middle. The CDR3 spells CASSPSADTQYF. The CDR3, as DNA: TGTGCCAGCTCACCATCGGCAGATACGCAGTATTTT.

CDR3 protein: CASSSVSTDTQYF. In nucleotides, the CDR3 is TGTGCCAGCAGCTCTGTTAGCACAGATACGCAGTATTTT. The rearrangement joins TRBV9 to TRBJ2-3, with D uncertain. Looked up from germline, CDR1 is SGDLS and CDR2 is YYNGEE. V lost 4 bases, J lost 0 bases, and 6 bases lay in between. The CDR3 has 13 amino acids.

The rearrangement links TRBV14 to TRBJ1-2; unclear D gene. The CDR3 loop spans 12 amino acids. The germline V and J ends were trimmed by 1 base and 8 bases, with 8 bases remaining between them. Germline lookup yields CDR1 SGHDN and CDR2 FVKESK. CDR3 bases: TGTGCCAGCAGCCAAGTAGGGAGGGGCTACACCTTC. It yields the protein CASSQVGRGYTF. The full variable domain, rest sourced from reference TRBV14 and TRBJ1-2, is EAGVTQFPSHSVIEKGQTVTLRCDPISGHDNLYWYRRVMGKEIKFLLHFVKESKQDESGMPNNRFLAERTGGTYSTLKVQPAELEDSGVYFCASSQVGRGYTFGSGTRLTVV.

The DNA for the CDR3 is TGTGCCAGCAGCCAAACACAGTCTTATGGTTCACCCCTCCACTTT. Translated: CASSQTQSYGSPLHF. V usage is TRBV6-5 and J usage is TRBJ1-6, with D hard to call. Germline V lookup: CDR1 MNHEY, CDR2 SVGAGI. The CDR3 has 15 amino acids. Trimming removed 6 bases from V and 9 bases from J, with 18 bases in between.

The chain links TRBV27 to TRBJ2-7, with D possibly matching TRBD1 (6 bases). Germline V lookup: CDR1 MNHEY, CDR2 SMNVEV (reference sequence). V was trimmed by 6 bases and J by 2 bases, leaving 23 bases between them. The CDR3 has 17 residues. CDR3 loop: CASRKTGTPYPPYEQYF. Here the CDR3 DNA reads TGTGCCAGCAGAAAAACCGGGACACCTTATCCCCCCTACGAGCAGTACTTC.

Remarks on this clone: This specimen includes other DNA sequences encoding the same CDR3. The chain couples TRBV29-1 to TRBJ1-2; no definite D call. Germline CDR1 and CDR2: SQVTM and ANQGSEA. CDR3 size: 13 residues. V was clipped by 3 bases and J by 4 bases, with 12 bases between them. The CDR3 region is CSVESGTSYGYTF. The CDR3 nucleotides are TGCAGCGTTGAGTCAGGTACCTCCTATGGCTACACCTTC.

This rearrangement joins TRBV4-1 to TRBJ2-1, with 7 bases aligning to TRBD1. The length of the CDR3 is 17 residues. Germline CDR1 is MGHRA and CDR2 is YSYEKL. V was pared by 1 base and J by 5 bases, with 11 bases of the junction left unmatched. The CDR3 reads CASSQVTRKTGHNEQFF. In DNA, the CDR3 is TGCGCCAGCAGCCAAGTAACCAGGAAGACAGGGCACAATGAGCAGTTCTTC.

The chain has TRBV4-3 and TRBJ2-5; TRBD2 aligns across 9 bases. The CDR3 extends over 16 amino acids. Germline CDR1 reads LGHNA; CDR2 reads YSLEER. The junction had 8 bases not matched to a gene; V was cut back by 1 base and J by 5 bases. The CDR3 nucleotides are TGCGCCAGCAGCCAAGGCGCAGCGGGGGGTAGGGAGACCCAGTACTTC. It translates to CASSQGAAGGRETQYF.

This clone was picked up one time. The sample has other DNA sequences that encode this CDR3 too. The CDR3 is CASSVGGSYNSPLHF. CDR3 in DNA: TGTGCCAGCAGCGTAGGGGGCAGCTATAATTCACCCCTCCACTTT. The V call is TRBV9, the J call TRBJ1-6, with D possibly being TRBD1 (5 bases). The CDR3 runs to 15 residues. V lost 0 bases to trimming and J lost 3 bases, with 7 bases between them. Per the germline V gene, CDR1 is SGDLS and CDR2 is YYNGEE.

This clone has only a few counts. This chain uses TRBV5-1 with TRBJ1-5; 7 nucleotides line up with TRBD1. CDR1 and CDR2 from the germline V gene are SGHRS and YFSETQ. The CDR3 extends over 15 amino acids. V lost 3 bases, J lost 4 bases, and 7 bases stayed unmatched. The CDR3 loop reads CASSSGTEENQPQHF. The DNA for the CDR3 is TGCGCCAGCAGCTCGGGGACAGAAGAGAATCAGCCCCAGCATTTT.

The chain links TRBV7-6 to TRBJ2-1; 9 positions agree with TRBD1. The trim removed 5 bases at V and 7 bases at J, leaving 6 bases unmatched. The CDR3 has 14 residues. Germline V gene lookup returns CDR1 SGHVS and CDR2 FNYEAQ. Here the CDR3 DNA reads TGTGCCAGCAGCGCAGGGACAGGGTTAAATGAGCAGTTCTTC. It encodes CASSAGTGLNEQFF.

The chain combines TRBV10-3 with TRBJ2-3; TRBD2 agrees at 8 bases. Germline lookup yields CDR1 ENHRY and CDR2 SYGVKD. This CDR3 spans 14 amino acids. The junction had 6 bases not matched to a gene; V was cut back by 3 bases and J by 7 bases. The CDR3 bases are TGTGCCATCAGTGATGGTAGGACTAGCTATACGCAGTATTTT. This gives the protein CAISDGRTSYTQYF.

The chain has TRBV20-1 and TRBJ1-2, with D uncertain. Germline-derived CDR1 and CDR2 are DFQATT and SNEGSKA (reference sequence). This CDR3 comprises 11 residues. V was trimmed by 6 bases and J by 8 bases, leaving 13 bases between them. This CDR3 is CSAPLKRGYTF. The CDR3 coding sequence is TGCAGTGCCCCTCTGAAGAGGGGCTACACCTTC.

The CDR3 nucleotides read TGCGCCAGCAGACTTGACAGGGGGGAGACCCAGTACTTC. Its translation is CASRLDRGETQYF. The V call is TRBV5-1, the J call TRBJ2-5, with 9 bases fitting TRBD1. The J segment lost 5 bases and the V segment lost 5 bases, leaving 4 bases of the junction unmatched. The CDR3 spans 13 residues. Germline V lookup: CDR1 SGHRS, CDR2 YFSETQ.

The V gene is TRBV12-5, the J gene TRBJ1-5; a possible D gene is TRBD1 (5 bases). The CDR3 is made up of 16 amino acids. Trimming removed 0 bases from V and 6 bases from J, with 15 bases in between. Germline V gene data show CDR1 as LGHNT and CDR2 as FRNRAP. CDR3 residues: CASGLVLGGVGQPQHF. The CDR3 DNA follows: TGTGCTAGTGGTTTGGTACTAGGAGGGGTCGGTCAGCCCCAGCATTTT.

The rearrangement links TRBV4-1 to TRBJ1-2; TRBD1 might be the D (6 bases). Germline CDR1 is MGHRA and CDR2 is YSYEKL. The CDR3 loop spans 13 amino acids. Deletions cut 0 bases from V and 7 bases from J, with 9 bases between. The DNA for the CDR3 is TGCGCCAGCAGCCAAGATACAGGGTCTGGCTACACCTTC. Amino acids: CASSQDTGSGYTF.

The table lists this clone with a count of one. The chain joins TRBV18 to TRBJ1-1; TRBD1 agrees at 7 bases. V was pared by 5 bases and J by 4 bases, with 10 bases of the junction left unmatched. The CDR3 runs to 15 residues. The germline gives CDR1 KGHSH, CDR2 LQKENI. CDR3 bases: TGTGCCAGCTCATCGACAGGGAGACGGGCCACTGAAGCTTTCTTT. It is translated as CASSSTGRRATEAFF. Using reference TRBV18 and TRBJ1-1 for the parts outside the CDR3, the full variable domain is NAGVMQNPRHLVRRRGQEARLRCSPMKGHSHVYWYRQLPEEGLKFMVYLQKENIIDESGMPKERFSAEFPKEGPSILRIQQVVRGDSAAYFCASSSTGRRATEAFFGQGTRLTVV.

The rearrangement joins TRBV27 to TRBJ1-1; 8 bases map to TRBD1. The CDR3 loop spans 21 amino acids. The J segment lost 3 bases and the V segment lost 4 bases, leaving 25 bases of the junction unmatched. Germline loops: CDR1 MNHEY, CDR2 SMNVEV (reference sequence). In DNA, the CDR3 is TGTGCCAGCAGTTCCAACCAACACGACAGGGGAAGGAGACACATGGACACTGAAGCTTTCTTT. Protein product: CASSSNQHDRGRRHMDTEAFF.

The chain employs TRBV5-1 and TRBJ2-3, with 9 positions matching TRBD2. The germline gives CDR1 SGHRS, CDR2 YFSETQ. This CDR3 spans 19 amino acids. V was pared by 1 base and J by 2 bases, with 14 bases of the junction left unmatched. The DNA of the CDR3 is TGCGCCAGCAGCTTGCTTCCCGATTCCAAGGGACTAGCCACAGATACGCAGTATTTT. This sequence encodes CASSLLPDSKGLATDTQYF.